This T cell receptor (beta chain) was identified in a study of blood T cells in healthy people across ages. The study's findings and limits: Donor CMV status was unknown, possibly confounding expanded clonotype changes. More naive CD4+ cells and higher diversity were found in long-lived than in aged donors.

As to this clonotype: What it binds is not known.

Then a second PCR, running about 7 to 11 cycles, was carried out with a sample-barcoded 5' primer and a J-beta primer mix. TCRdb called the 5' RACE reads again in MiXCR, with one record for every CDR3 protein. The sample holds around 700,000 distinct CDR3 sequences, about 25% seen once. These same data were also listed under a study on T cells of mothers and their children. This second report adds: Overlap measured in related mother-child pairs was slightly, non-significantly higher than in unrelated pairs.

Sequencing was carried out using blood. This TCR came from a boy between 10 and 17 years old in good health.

The CDR3: CATSPPITTNEKLFF. CDR3 DNA sequence: TGTGCCACCTCCCCCCCGATCACAACTAATGAAAAACTGTTTTTT. The V and J genes are TRBV15 and TRBJ1-4; D not certain. The length of the CDR3 is 15 residues. Germline-derived CDR1 and CDR2 are LNHNV and YYDKDF (reference sequence). V lost 8 bases, J lost 0 bases, and 13 bases lay in between.